The rows below give T cell receptor beta chains drawn from one sample of a study of identical twins. TCRdb reprocessed the 5' RACE reads with MiXCR, giving one entry per CDR3 protein. Of 1.5 million to 2 million distinct CDR3 sequences in the sample, 32% were seen once. Sequencing input: cord blood. These receptor sequences come from a newborn girl in good health. The conserved cysteine and the conserved F or W are not part of the CDR3 here. Clone size appears in some rows only: once, few, many, or a class for an expanded clone.

TRBV11-2	.	TRBJ1-1	ASSRRSGGIEAF
TRBV2	.	TRBJ2-1	ASSEARSEQF
TRBV24-1	few	TRBJ2-3	ATSDGTGGPDTQY
TRBV3-1	few	TRBJ1-4	ASSQGGHRGTATNEKLF
TRBV5-1	few	TRBJ2-1	ASSDTGSNEQF
TRBV5-1	.	TRBJ2-1	ASTNLALATAYNEQF
TRBV12-3/TRBV12-4	.	TRBJ2-5	ASSLRTQGEQY
TRBV27	few	TRBJ1-1	ASSLGGFSGTEAF
TRBV12-3/TRBV12-4	.	TRBJ2-1	ASTLDTYNEQF
TRBV6-1	.	TRBJ1-2	ASSEAGQVIYGYT
TRBV20-1	.	TRBJ2-3	SAPSGQPDTDTQY
TRBV20-1	.	TRBJ2-7	SPTSGHSYEQY
TRBV6-1	.	TRBJ1-6	ASSESHTNTYNSPLH
TRBV12-3/TRBV12-4	.	TRBJ1-2	ASSWDREGYT
TRBV28	.	TRBJ1-2	ACSPRALLNYGYT
TRBV7-9	.	TRBJ1-2	ACSLDRPNYGYT
TRBV4-2	.	TRBJ2-6	ASSLKRSLAGAEANVLT
TRBV2	.	TRBJ1-6	ACSPRQGSSYNSPLH
TRBV20-1	few	TRBJ1-1	SARDGRHVTEAF
TRBV20-1	.	TRBJ2-1	SASGVSGKNEQF
TRBV12-3/TRBV12-4	few	TRBJ2-7	ASGQGLAGGLSSYEQY
TRBV10-3	.	TRBJ1-5	AISGDRNQPQH
TRBV4-2	many	TRBJ2-3	ASSQGSNADTQY
TRBV24-1	few	TRBJ2-3	ATSDGTGGTDTQY
TRBV7-9	.	.	ASSLISSEQY
TRBV5-4	few	TRBJ2-1	ASSWGPGLAGSNEQF
TRBV5-1	.	TRBJ1-1	ASSSRPTGVNTEAF
TRBV5-1	.	TRBJ1-2	ASSLDRQSYGYT
TRBV11-2	.	TRBJ1-1	ASSFNDRGPTEAF
TRBV12-3/TRBV12-4	many	TRBJ2-3	ASSSGVGTQY
TRBV6-5	few	TRBJ1-6	ASSYSMQGYNSPLH
TRBV7-9	few	TRBJ1-2	ASSTGGAYGYT
TRBV3-1	few	TRBJ2-2	ASSQEWDGELF
TRBV9	.	TRBJ2-3	ASSPRDHSTDTQY
TRBV5-1	few	TRBJ1-2	ASSLEAGGFYHGYT
TRBV12-3/TRBV12-4	few	TRBJ2-1	ASSRTGSSGGYHNEQF
TRBV27	few	TRBJ2-7	ASSLAGYRSYEQY
TRBV7-6	.	TRBJ2-7	ASSSTPGRHYEQY
TRBV4-2	.	TRBJ1-5	ASSLETNYRGSNQPQH
TRBV10-3	.	TRBJ2-5	AISESKGDETQY
TRBV29-1	many	TRBJ2-4	SVEPRGGSAKNIQY
TRBV10-3	.	TRBJ1-5	AISEASPNQPQH
TRBV9	many	TRBJ2-7	ASSAGAGASIEQY
TRBV5-1	few	TRBJ2-1	ASSALLVDEQF
TRBV20-1	many	TRBJ2-7	SARLRSAYEQY
TRBV3-1	.	TRBJ2-5	ASSHLANPLKETQY
TRBV20-1	.	TRBJ2-7	SAPGTGLVYEQY
TRBV29-1	.	TRBJ1-5	SVAGGQSNQPQH
TRBV5-1	.	TRBJ1-2	ASSVLWGDGYT
TRBV18	.	TRBJ2-5	ASSPLAGPQETQY
TRBV5-1	.	TRBJ2-3	ASSFNGYLLNTQY
TRBV2	many	TRBJ2-3	ASSGQGASDTQY
TRBV7-9	.	TRBJ1-4	ASSLEGGSEKLF
TRBV5-1	.	TRBJ2-5	ASRTWKAKETQY
TRBV4-1	few	TRBJ2-7	ASSPGPGQTYEQY
TRBV12-3/TRBV12-4	many	TRBJ1-4	ASSRPGEKLF
TRBV20-1	.	TRBJ2-7	SARGREIWYEQY
TRBV27	few	TRBJ1-2	ASSIAATYYGYT
TRBV6-1	few	TRBJ2-7	ASSESNGGYEQY